These T cell receptor beta chains were read from a single sample in a study of cytomegalovirus exposure and HLA in healthy donors. Profiled with immunoSEQ multiplex PCR; TCRdb holds only in-frame clones, not every one. The sample totals some 120,000 clones. Sequenced sample: PBMCs. These receptor sequences come from a man aged 40-49 years in good health and CMV-seropositive. CDR3s include the opening cysteine and the closing phenylalanine or tryptophan. D genes are given only for firm matches.

j_gene | v_gene | d_gene | CDR3aa | CDR3nt
TRBJ2-1 | TRBV11-3 | NA | CASSLVGGGPEEQFF | TGTGCCAGCAGCTTAGTAGGGGGAGGGCCGGAGGAGCAGTTCTTC
TRBJ1-1 | TRBV19 | TRBD1 | CASSIEGQGVTEAFF | TGTGCCAGTAGTATAGAGGGACAGGGGGTAACTGAAGCTTTCTTT
TRBJ2-2 | TRBV7-3 | TRBD1 | CASRGGGTGISNTGELFF | TGTGCCAGCAGGGGAGGCGGGACAGGGATTTCGAACACCGGGGAGCTGTTTTTT
TRBJ2-5 | TRBV5-4 | TRBD2 | CASSLDPSGRWEETQYF | TGTGCCAGCAGCTTGGATCCTAGCGGGAGGTGGGAAGAGACCCAGTACTTC
TRBJ2-5 | TRBV29-1 | NA | CSAFTGETQYF | TGCAGCGCCTTCACCGGAGAGACCCAGTACTTC
TRBJ1-5 | TRBV14 | NA | CASSQDRGQPQHF | TGTGCCAGCAGCCAAGATCGGGGTCAGCCCCAGCATTTT
TRBJ2-3 | TRBV5-6 | TRBD1 | CASSKGQRSTDTQYF | TGTGCCAGCAGCAAGGGACAGAGAAGCACAGATACGCAGTATTTT
TRBJ2-7 | TRBV5-6 | TRBD2 | CASSLLSGSFSYEQYF | TGTGCCAGCAGCTTGCTCAGCGGGAGTTTCTCCTACGAGCAGTACTTC
TRBJ2-2 | TRBV6-4 | TRBD2 | CASSAVGGYPNTGELFF | TGTGCCAGCAGTGCCGTCGGGGGGTACCCGAACACCGGGGAGCTGTTTTTT
TRBJ1-1 | TRBV5-6 | NA | CASSLQQVNTEAFF | TGTGCCAGCAGCTTGCAACAAGTGAACACTGAAGCTTTCTTT
TRBJ2-1 | TRBV28 | NA | CAIDSYNEQFF | TGTGCCATTGACAGCTACAATGAGCAGTTCTTC
TRBJ2-1 | TRBV11-1 | TRBD2 | CASSRLAGENEQFF | TGTGCCAGCAGCCGACTAGCGGGGGAGAATGAGCAGTTCTTC
TRBJ2-3 | TRBV7-8 | NA | CASSPRIASTDTQYF | TGTGCCAGCAGCCCCCGGATAGCGTCCACAGATACGCAGTATTTT
TRBJ2-5 | TRBV6-1 | TRBD1 | CASRLTGERQETQYF | TGTGCCAGCAGGCTAACAGGGGAGCGGCAAGAGACCCAGTACTTC
TRBJ2-7 | TRBV6-5 | TRBD1 | CASSYSGTGVSNEQYF | TGTGCCAGCAGTTACTCCGGGACAGGGGTATCCAACGAGCAGTACTTC
TRBJ2-3 | TRBV6-5 | NA | CASRGAGPDTQYF | TGTGCCAGCAGGGGGGCAGGTCCAGATACGCAGTATTTT
TRBJ2-1 | TRBV5-1 | TRBD1 | CASSLGGQGSYNEQFF | TGCGCCAGCAGCTTGGGGGGACAGGGCTCCTACAATGAGCAGTTCTTC
TRBJ1-3 | TRBV5-5 | NA | CASSLSGAGNTIYF | TGTGCCAGCAGCTTGAGCGGGGCTGGAAACACCATATATTTT
TRBJ1-1 | TRBV21-1 | NA | CASSNRGGTEAFF | TGTGCCAGCAGCAACAGGGGTGGCACTGAAGCTTTCTTT